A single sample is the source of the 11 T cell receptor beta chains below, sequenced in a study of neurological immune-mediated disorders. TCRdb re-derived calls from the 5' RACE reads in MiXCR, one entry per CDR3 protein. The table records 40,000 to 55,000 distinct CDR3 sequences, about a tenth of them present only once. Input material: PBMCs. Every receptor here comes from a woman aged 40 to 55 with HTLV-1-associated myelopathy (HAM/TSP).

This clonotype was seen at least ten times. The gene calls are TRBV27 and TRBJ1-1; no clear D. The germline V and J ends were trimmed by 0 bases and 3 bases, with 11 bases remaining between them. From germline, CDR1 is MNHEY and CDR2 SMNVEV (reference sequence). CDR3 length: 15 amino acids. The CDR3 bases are TGTGCCAGCAGTTTATCGATAGGCGGACACACTGAAGCTTTCTTT. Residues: CASSLSIGGHTEAFF.

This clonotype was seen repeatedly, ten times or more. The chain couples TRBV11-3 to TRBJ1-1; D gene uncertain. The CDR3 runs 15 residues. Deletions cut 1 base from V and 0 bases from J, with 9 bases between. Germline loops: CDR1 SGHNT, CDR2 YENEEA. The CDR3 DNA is TGTGCCAGCAGCTTAGGCTCCGAAATGAACACTGAAGCTTTCTTT. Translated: CASSLGSEMNTEAFF.

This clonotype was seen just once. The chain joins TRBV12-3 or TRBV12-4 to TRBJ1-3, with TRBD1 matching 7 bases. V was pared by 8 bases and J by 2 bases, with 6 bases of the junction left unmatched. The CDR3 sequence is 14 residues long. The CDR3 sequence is CASQGQRAGNTIYF. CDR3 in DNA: TGTGCCAGCCAGGGACAGAGGGCTGGAAACACCATATATTTT.

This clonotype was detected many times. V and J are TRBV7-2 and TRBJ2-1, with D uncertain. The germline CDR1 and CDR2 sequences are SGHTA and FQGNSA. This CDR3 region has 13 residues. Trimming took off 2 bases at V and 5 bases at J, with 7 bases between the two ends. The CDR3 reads CASSLRQDNEQFF. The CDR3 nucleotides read TGTGCCAGCAGCTTACGTCAGGACAATGAGCAGTTCTTC.

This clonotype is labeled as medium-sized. CDR3 in amino acids: CSAGQAVTDTQYF. The CDR3 nucleotides are TGCAGTGCCGGACAGGCCGTCACAGATACGCAGTATTTT. V usage is TRBV20-1 and J usage is TRBJ2-3, with 7 bases fitting TRBD1. From germline, CDR1 is DFQATT and CDR2 SNEGSKA (reference sequence). This CDR3 has 13 amino acids. After removal of 6 bases from V and 2 bases from J, the junction contained 5 bases not matched to a gene.

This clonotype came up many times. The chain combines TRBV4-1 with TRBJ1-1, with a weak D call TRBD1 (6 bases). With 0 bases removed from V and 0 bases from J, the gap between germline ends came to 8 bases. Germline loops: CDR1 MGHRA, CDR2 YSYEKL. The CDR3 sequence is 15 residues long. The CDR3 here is CASSQEGAMNTEAFF. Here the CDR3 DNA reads TGCGCCAGCAGCCAAGAGGGGGCAATGAACACTGAAGCTTTCTTT.

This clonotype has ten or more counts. The CDR3 DNA is TGCGCCAGCAGCAGCGGACAGGTGGCGAACACTGAAGCTTTCTTT. This gives the protein CASSSGQVANTEAFF. The J gene is TRBJ1-1, the V gene TRBV5-1; 7 positions match TRBD1. Germline assignment: CDR1 SGHRS and CDR2 YFSETQ. This CDR3 comprises 15 residues. After removal of 4 bases from V and 1 base from J, the junction contained 7 bases not matched to a gene.

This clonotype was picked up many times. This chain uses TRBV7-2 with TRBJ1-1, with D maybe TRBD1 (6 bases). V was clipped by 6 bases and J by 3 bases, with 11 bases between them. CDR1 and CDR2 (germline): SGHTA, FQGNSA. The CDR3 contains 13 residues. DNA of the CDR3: TGTGCCAGCAGTCTCGGGGGGCACACTGAAGCTTTCTTT. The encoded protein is CASSLGGHTEAFF.

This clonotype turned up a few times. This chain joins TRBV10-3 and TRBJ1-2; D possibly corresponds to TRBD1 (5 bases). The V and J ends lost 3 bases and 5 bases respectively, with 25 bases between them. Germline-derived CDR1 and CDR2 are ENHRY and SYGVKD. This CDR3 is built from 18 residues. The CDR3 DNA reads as TGTGCCATCAGTGATTCCAGGGTCAGGCCAGGGTTTATTTATGGCTACACCTTC. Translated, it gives CAISDSRVRPGFIYGYTF.

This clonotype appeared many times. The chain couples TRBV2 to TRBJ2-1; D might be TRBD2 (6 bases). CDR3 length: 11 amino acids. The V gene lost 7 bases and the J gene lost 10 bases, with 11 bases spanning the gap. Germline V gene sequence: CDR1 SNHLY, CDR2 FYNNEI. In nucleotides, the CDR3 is TGTGCCAGCACTAGCGTCTGGGAGCAGTTCTTC. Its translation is CASTSVWEQFF.

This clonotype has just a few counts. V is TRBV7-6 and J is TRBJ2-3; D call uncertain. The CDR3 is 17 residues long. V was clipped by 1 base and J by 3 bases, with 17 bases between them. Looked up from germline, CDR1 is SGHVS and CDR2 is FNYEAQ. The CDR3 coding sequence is TGTGCCAGCAGCTTAGAGTCAACCAGTATTGGGACAGATACGCAGTATTTT. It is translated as CASSLESTSIGTDTQYF.